The 24 T cell receptor beta chains below were found in one sample sequenced in a study of T cell responses to AZD1222 COVID-19 vaccine. Repertoires were generated with immunoSEQ multiplex PCR, while TCRdb's copy carries only in-frame clones and drops some. The sample includes 130,000 or so clones, more than 85% of them seen just once. The material was peripheral blood, obtained on day 0 of MenACWY control vaccination. These receptors were obtained from an adult in good health.

The J gene is TRBJ2-1, the V gene TRBV6-5, with D possibly matching TRBD1 (6 bases). CDR1 and CDR2 from the germline V gene are MNHEY and SVGAGI. The CDR3 loop spans 14 amino acids. The V and J ends lost 4 bases and 7 bases respectively, with 14 bases between them. CDR3 amino acids: CASSFGGSGNEQFF. In DNA, the CDR3 is TGTGCCAGCAGTTTTGGGGGCTCGGGGAATGAGCAGTTCTTC.

The chain recombines TRBV7-8 with TRBJ2-1; D call uncertain. In germline, CDR1 is SGHVS, CDR2 FQNEAQ. This CDR3 has 14 residues. V was shortened by 1 base and J by 4 bases, with 8 bases between the two germline ends. The CDR3 DNA is TGTGCCAGCAGCTTAGTCGCCGTATACAATGAGCAGTTCTTC. Translation gives CASSLVAVYNEQFF.

The V gene is TRBV19, the J gene TRBJ2-3, with D maybe TRBD1 (5 bases). The CDR3 loop spans 17 amino acids. V gave up 4 bases and J gave up 5 bases, with 22 bases separating them. Germline loops: CDR1 LNHDA, CDR2 SQIVND (reference sequence). The CDR3 here is CASSNLTVTFSGDTQYF. CDR3 DNA sequence: TGTGCCAGTAGTAACCTGACAGTAACCTTCTCGGGAGATACGCAGTATTTT.

This chain links TRBV7-6 with TRBJ2-5; tentatively, D is TRBD1 or TRBD2 (5 bases each). The CDR3 contains 16 residues. The V end was cut by 5 bases, the J end by 1 base, with 17 bases between. In germline, CDR1 is SGHVS, CDR2 FNYEAQ. This CDR3 reads CASSNRQTGGQETQYF. The DNA for the CDR3 is TGTGCCAGCAGCAACCGACAGACTGGGGGCCAAGAGACCCAGTACTTC.

The chain has TRBV6-2 or TRBV6-3 and TRBJ1-6; D unresolved. The CDR3 totals 13 residues. From germline, CDR1 is MNHEY and CDR2 SVGEGT. Trimming left V 6 bases short and J 7 bases short, with 10 bases between. This chain's CDR3 is CASSATINSPLHF. The CDR3 DNA sequence: TGTGCCAGCAGCGCGACTATAAATTCACCCCTCCACTTT.

This chain joins TRBV5-4 and TRBJ1-6; 9 bases align to TRBD1. The CDR3 runs to 15 residues. Per germline, CDR1 SGHNT and CDR2 YYREEE (reference sequence). V was pared by 1 base and J by 7 bases, with 3 bases of the junction left unmatched. The CDR3 region has the DNA TGTGCCAGCAGCTTGAGGGACAGGGTAAATTCACCCCTCCACTTT. Amino acid sequence: CASSLRDRVNSPLHF.

This clone occurred a few times. Written as DNA, the CDR3 is TGTGCCATCAGTGAGTACGATAGCAATCAGCCCCAGCATTTT. It codes for CAISEYDSNQPQHF. The rearrangement joins TRBV10-3 to TRBJ1-5; D ambiguous. Germline CDR1 reads ENHRY; CDR2 reads SYGVKD. The CDR3 loop spans 14 amino acids. The V end lost 1 base, the J end lost 0 bases, and 4 bases lay between the germline ends.

This clone showed up just once. This rearrangement joins TRBV3-1 (or the pseudogene TRBV3-2) to TRBJ1-1; D gene unclear. V shed 4 bases and J shed 3 bases, with 9 bases lying between them. Germline V gene sequence: CDR1 LGHDT, CDR2 YNNKEL (reference sequence). The CDR3 is 13 amino acids. DNA of the CDR3: TGTGCCAGCAGCCTTATTGCGGACACTGAAGCTTTCTTT. As protein: CASSLIADTEAFF.

The chain uses TRBV11-3 and TRBJ1-6; D unclear. Looked up from germline, CDR1 is SGHNT and CDR2 is YENEEA. This CDR3 contains 13 residues. V gave up 2 bases and J gave up 8 bases, with 7 bases separating them. The chain's CDR3 is CASSLLVDSPLHF. DNA of the CDR3: TGTGCCAGCAGCTTATTGGTGGATTCACCCCTCCACTTT.

The chain links TRBV6-4 to TRBJ2-1; the match to TRBD2 covers 11 bases. Losses at the gene ends were 6 bases for V and 15 bases for J; bases not matched to a gene: 16. This CDR3 is built from 15 residues. Germline CDR1 MRHNA, CDR2 SNTAGT. The CDR3 coding sequence is TGTGCCAGCAGAGAGGTCTCGACTAGCGGGGATGCGCTGTTCTTC. It specifies CASREVSTSGDALFF.

This chain links TRBV28 with TRBJ1-6, with D hard to call. The length of the CDR3 is 12 residues. Trimming took 4 bases from V and 14 from J, leaving 12 bases between them. Germline CDR1 is MDHEN and CDR2 is SYDVKM. The CDR3 protein is CASSSPPTSLHF. CDR3 DNA: TGTGCCAGCAGTTCGCCCCCTACGTCCCTCCACTTT.

CDR3 amino acids: CASSYSFREFF. CDR3 sequence (DNA): TGTGCCAGCAGTTACTCGTTCCGCGAGTTCTTT. The V and J genes are TRBV6-5 and TRBJ1-1; no clear D gene. V lost 0 bases and J lost 14, with 10 bases in between. This CDR3 is 11 amino acids long. Germline CDR1 and CDR2: MNHEY and SVGAGI.

This clone was counted between two and nine times. At one end the junction does not follow the germline gene, possibly because of a read error. The V and J genes are TRBV2 and TRBJ2-2; D call uncertain. The CDR3 contains 13 residues. Per germline, CDR1 SNHLY and CDR2 FYNNEI. The DNA for the CDR3 is TGTGCCAGCGGTGAGCAGGCCACCGGGGAGCTGTTTTTT. Protein product: CASGEQATGELFF.

The chain combines TRBV19 with TRBJ1-2, with TRBD1 as a possible D gene (6 bases). V lost 5 bases and J 8 bases, leaving 15 bases between the germline ends. This CDR3 has 13 residues. Per the germline V gene, CDR1 is LNHDA and CDR2 is SQIVND (reference sequence). The CDR3 DNA sequence: TGTGCCAGTAGTCCCGCCCACGGGGGCGGCTACACCTTC. Protein product: CASSPAHGGGYTF.

This chain uses TRBV28 with TRBJ1-1, with unresolved D. CDR3 size: 13 residues. Trimming pared 6 bases from V and 5 bases from J, leaving 13 bases between. Germline V gene sequence: CDR1 MDHEN, CDR2 SYDVKM. Here the CDR3 DNA reads TGTGCCAGCAGCGTGGGATGGGGAACTGAAGCTTTCTTT. Amino acids: CASSVGWGTEAFF.

The chain joins TRBV3-1 (or the pseudogene TRBV3-2) to TRBJ1-4, with D possibly being TRBD1 (6 bases). CDR3 length equals 15 residues. Trimming removed 4 bases at V and 7 bases at J, with 16 bases between. CDR1 and CDR2 from the germline V gene are LGHDT and YNNKEL (reference sequence). CDR3 residues: CASSPLTGNGEKLFF. DNA of the CDR3: TGTGCCAGCAGCCCATTAACAGGGAATGGTGAAAAACTGTTTTTT.

The CDR3 nucleotides read TGTGCCAGCAGCCAAGGCACCGGGACGGAGACCTACAATGAGCAGTTCTTC. Translating gives CASSQGTGTETYNEQFF. The rearrangement links TRBV4-2 to TRBJ2-1; D possibly matches TRBD1 or TRBD2 (5 bases each). The germline V and J ends were trimmed by 1 base and 2 bases, with 15 bases remaining between them. CDR1 and CDR2 from the germline V gene are LGHNA and YNFKEQ. The CDR3 sequence is 17 residues long.

The genes are TRBV6-2 or TRBV6-3 and TRBJ1-2; TRBD1 agrees at 9 bases. The CDR3 extends over 12 amino acids. Germline assignment: CDR1 MNHEY and CDR2 SVGEGT. V was pared by 5 bases and J by 8 bases, with 3 bases of the junction left unmatched. This chain's CDR3 is CASSRTGDGYTF. The CDR3, as DNA: TGTGCCAGCAGTCGGACAGGGGACGGCTACACCTTC.

This sequence joins TRBV27 and TRBJ1-3; D gene unclear. V dropped 8 bases and J dropped 7 bases, with 9 bases sitting between them. In germline, CDR1 is MNHEY, CDR2 SMNVEV (reference sequence). The CDR3 totals 11 residues. The CDR3 loop reads CASAFGNTIYF. Written as DNA, the CDR3 is TGTGCCAGCGCCTTCGGGAACACCATATATTTT.

This clone was observed a single time. The J gene is TRBJ2-7, the V gene TRBV9, with TRBD2 as a possible D gene (5 bases). V lost 4 bases and J lost 2, with 16 bases in between. Germline-derived CDR1 and CDR2 are SGDLS and YYNGEE. The CDR3 length is 15 residues. CDR3 residues: CASSPQWVGAYEQYF. The CDR3 DNA sequence: TGTGCCAGCAGCCCCCAGTGGGTCGGGGCCTACGAGCAGTACTTC.

J is TRBJ2-6 and V is TRBV9; D is ambiguous. CDR1 SGDLS and CDR2 YYNGEE come from the germline V gene. This CDR3 has 14 amino acids. V lost 0 bases to trimming and J lost 4 bases, with 5 bases between them. The CDR3 spells CASSVDPGANVLTF. Here the CDR3 DNA reads TGTGCCAGCAGCGTAGACCCCGGGGCCAACGTCCTGACTTTC. Supplemented by reference TRBV9 and TRBJ2-6, the full variable domain reads DSGVTQTPKHLITATGQRVTLRCSPRSGDLSVYWYQQSLDQGLQFLIQYYNGEERAKGNILERFSAQQFPDLHSELNLSSLELGDSALYFCASSVDPGANVLTFGAGSRLTVL.

The V gene is TRBV28, the J gene TRBJ2-7; 9 bases map to TRBD1. Germline loops: CDR1 MDHEN, CDR2 SYDVKM. After removal of 7 bases from V and 3 bases from J, the junction contained 7 bases not matched to a gene. The CDR3 length is 14 residues. The CDR3 region is CASTLTGGIYEQYF. CDR3 sequence (DNA): TGTGCCAGCACTTTGACAGGGGGGATCTACGAGCAGTACTTC.

The chain combines TRBV5-1 with TRBJ2-2; 9 nucleotides agree with TRBD1. The CDR3 is 14 amino acids. The V and J ends lost 1 base and 6 bases, in that order; junction bases with no gene match: 1. Germline CDR1 and CDR2: SGHRS and YFSETQ. The CDR3 protein is CASSLRTGAGELFF. The CDR3 DNA reads TGCGCCAGCAGCTTGCGGACAGGGGCCGGGGAGCTGTTTTTT. Using reference TRBV5-1 and TRBJ2-2 for the parts outside the CDR3, the full variable domain is KAGVTQTPRYLIKTRGQQVTLSCSPISGHRSVSWYQQTPGQGLQFLFEYFSETQRNKGNFPGRFSGRQFSNSRSEMNVSTLELGDSALYLCASSLRTGAGELFFGEGSRLTVL.

V usage is TRBV27 and J usage is TRBJ2-1; 9 nucleotides line up with TRBD1. The trim removed 5 bases at V and 3 bases at J, leaving 11 bases unmatched. The CDR3 has 17 amino acids. From germline, CDR1 is MNHEY and CDR2 SMNVEV (reference sequence). Written as DNA, the CDR3 is TGTGCCAGCAGTCAAAGCGTCCGACAGGGGGTCTACAATGAGCAGTTCTTC. This encodes CASSQSVRQGVYNEQFF.